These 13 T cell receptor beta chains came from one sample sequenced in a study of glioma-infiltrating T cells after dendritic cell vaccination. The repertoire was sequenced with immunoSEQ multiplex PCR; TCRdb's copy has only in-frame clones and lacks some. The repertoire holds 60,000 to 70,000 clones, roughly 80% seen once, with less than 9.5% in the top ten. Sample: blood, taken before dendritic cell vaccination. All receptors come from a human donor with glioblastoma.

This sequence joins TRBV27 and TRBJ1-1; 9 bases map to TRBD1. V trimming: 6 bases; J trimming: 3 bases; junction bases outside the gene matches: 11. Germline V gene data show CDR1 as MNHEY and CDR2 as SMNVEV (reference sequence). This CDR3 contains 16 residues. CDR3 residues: CASSPTRDRVDTEAFF. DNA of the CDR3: TGTGCCAGCAGCCCCACCAGGGACAGGGTGGACACTGAAGCTTTCTTT.

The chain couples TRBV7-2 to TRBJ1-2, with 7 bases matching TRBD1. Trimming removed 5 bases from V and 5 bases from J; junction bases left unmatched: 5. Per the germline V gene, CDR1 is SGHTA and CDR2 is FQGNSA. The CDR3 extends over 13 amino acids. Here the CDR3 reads CASSLGTEYGYTF. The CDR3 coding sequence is TGTGCCAGCAGCCTAGGGACAGAGTATGGCTACACCTTC.

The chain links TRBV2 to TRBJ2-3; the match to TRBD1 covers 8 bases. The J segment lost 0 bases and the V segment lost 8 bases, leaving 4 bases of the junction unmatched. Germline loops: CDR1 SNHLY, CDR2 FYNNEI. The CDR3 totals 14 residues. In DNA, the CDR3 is TGTGCCAGCTTGCGGGACAGGAGCACAGATACGCAGTATTTT. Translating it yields CASLRDRSTDTQYF.

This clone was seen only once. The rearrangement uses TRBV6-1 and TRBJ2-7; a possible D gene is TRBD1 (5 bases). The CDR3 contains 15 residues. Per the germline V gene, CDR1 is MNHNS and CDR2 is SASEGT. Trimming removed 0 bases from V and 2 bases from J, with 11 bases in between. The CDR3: CASSEAGQRAYEQYF. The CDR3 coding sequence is TGTGCCAGCAGTGAAGCGGGGCAGAGAGCCTACGAGCAGTACTTC.

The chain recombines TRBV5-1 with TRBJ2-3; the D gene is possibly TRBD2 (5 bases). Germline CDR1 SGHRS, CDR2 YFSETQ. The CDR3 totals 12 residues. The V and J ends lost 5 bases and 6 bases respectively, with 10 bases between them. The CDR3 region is CASSRDWDTQYF. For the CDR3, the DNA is TGCGCCAGCAGTCGGGATTGGGATACGCAGTATTTT. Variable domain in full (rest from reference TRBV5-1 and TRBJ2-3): KAGVTQTPRYLIKTRGQQVTLSCSPISGHRSVSWYQQTPGQGLQFLFEYFSETQRNKGNFPGRFSGRQFSNSRSEMNVSTLELGDSALYLCASSRDWDTQYFGPGTRLTVL.

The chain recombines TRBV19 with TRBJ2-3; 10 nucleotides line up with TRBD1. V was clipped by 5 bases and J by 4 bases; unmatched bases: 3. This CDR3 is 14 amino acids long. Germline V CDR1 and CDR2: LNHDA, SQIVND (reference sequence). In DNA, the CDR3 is TGTGCCAGTAGTTTGACAGGGGGCCCAGATACGCAGTATTTT. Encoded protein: CASSLTGGPDTQYF.

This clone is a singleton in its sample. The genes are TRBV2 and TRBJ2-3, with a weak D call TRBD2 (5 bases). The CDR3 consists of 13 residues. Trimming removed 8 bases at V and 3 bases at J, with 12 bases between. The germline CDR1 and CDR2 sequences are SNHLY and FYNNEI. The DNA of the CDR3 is TGTGCCAGCTGCCAGGAGGCGACAGATACGCAGTATTTT. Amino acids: CASCQEATDTQYF. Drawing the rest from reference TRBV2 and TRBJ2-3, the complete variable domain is EPEVTQTPSHQVTQMGQEVILRCVPISNHLYFYWYRQILGQKVEFLVSFYNNEISEKSEIFDDQFSVERPDGSNFTLKIRSTKLEDSAMYFCASCQEATDTQYFGPGTRLTVL.

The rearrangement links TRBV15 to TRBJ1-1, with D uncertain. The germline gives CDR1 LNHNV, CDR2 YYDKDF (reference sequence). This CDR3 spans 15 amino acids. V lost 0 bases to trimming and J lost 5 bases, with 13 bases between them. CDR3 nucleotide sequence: TGTGCCACCAGCAGAGATCGGGTTGATGGGACTGAAGCTTTCTTT. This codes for CATSRDRVDGTEAFF.

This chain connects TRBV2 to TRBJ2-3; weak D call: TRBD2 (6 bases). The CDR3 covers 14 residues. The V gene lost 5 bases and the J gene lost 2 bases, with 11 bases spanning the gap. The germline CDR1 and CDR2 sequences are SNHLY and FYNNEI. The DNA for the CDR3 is TGTGCCAGCAGTCGGGGACTCAACACAGATACGCAGTATTTT. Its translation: CASSRGLNTDTQYF. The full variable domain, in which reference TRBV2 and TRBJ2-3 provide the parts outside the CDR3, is EPEVTQTPSHQVTQMGQEVILRCVPISNHLYFYWYRQILGQKVEFLVSFYNNEISEKSEIFDDQFSVERPDGSNFTLKIRSTKLEDSAMYFCASSRGLNTDTQYFGPGTRLTVL.

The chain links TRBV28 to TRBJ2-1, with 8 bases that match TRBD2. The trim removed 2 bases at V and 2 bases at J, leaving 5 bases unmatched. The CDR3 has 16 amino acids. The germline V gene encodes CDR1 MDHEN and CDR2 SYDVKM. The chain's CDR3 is CASSLAAGGTYNEQFF. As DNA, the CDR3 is TGTGCCAGCAGTTTAGCTGCGGGGGGAACCTACAATGAGCAGTTCTTC.

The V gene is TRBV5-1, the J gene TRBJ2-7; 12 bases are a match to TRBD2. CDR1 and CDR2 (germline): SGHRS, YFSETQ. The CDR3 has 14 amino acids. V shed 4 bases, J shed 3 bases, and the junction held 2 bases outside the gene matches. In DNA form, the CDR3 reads TGCGCCAGCAGCGCTAGCGGGGGGGACTACGAGCAGTACTTC. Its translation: CASSASGGDYEQYF.

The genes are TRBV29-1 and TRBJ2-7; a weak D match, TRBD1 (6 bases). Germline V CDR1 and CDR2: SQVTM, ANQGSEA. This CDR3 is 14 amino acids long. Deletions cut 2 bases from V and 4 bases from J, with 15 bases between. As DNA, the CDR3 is TGCAGCGTTGAATTGCCAGGGGCACGTTACGAGCAGTACTTC. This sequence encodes CSVELPGARYEQYF.

CDR3 nucleotide sequence: TGTGCCAGCAGCTTGAACCGCGGGGAACCCCTCCACTTT. Amino acid sequence: CASSLNRGEPLHF. The rearrangement uses TRBV6-1 and TRBJ1-6; D remains ambiguous. This CDR3 spans 13 amino acids. V lost 6 bases, J lost 12 bases, and 15 bases lay in between. Germline V lookup: CDR1 MNHNS, CDR2 SASEGT.